Following are 12 T cell receptor beta chains from one sample sequenced in a study of blood T cell repertoires in COVID-19. Using immunoSEQ multiplex PCR, the repertoire was profiled, and TCRdb retains in-frame clones only, with some absent. Of around 100,000 clones in the sample, 90% were seen once. Input material: peripheral blood. The receptor set was obtained from a man younger than 35 with COVID-19, enrolled during active disease.

The chain joins TRBV2 to TRBJ2-7; D remains ambiguous. Trimming stripped 4 bases from V and 5 bases from J, with 9 bases between. The CDR3 has 12 residues. Germline lookup yields CDR1 SNHLY and CDR2 FYNNEI. Written as DNA, the CDR3 is TGTGCCAGCAGTGCGGTGCTCCACGAGCAGTACTTC. Amino acids: CASSAVLHEQYF.

The chain carries TRBV5-4 and TRBJ1-3; unclear D gene. Germline V gene lookup returns CDR1 SGHNT and CDR2 YYREEE (reference sequence). This CDR3 is 15 amino acids long. V lost 0 bases and J 2 bases, leaving 9 bases between the germline ends. DNA for the CDR3: TGTGCCAGCAGCTTGGCACGGGGTCCTGGAAACACCATATATTTT. Amino acids: CASSLARGPGNTIYF.

For this clone: One end of the junction varies from germline; a read error may be responsible. V gene TRBV5-1 combines with J gene TRBJ1-4, with D tentatively TRBD1 (6 bases). This CDR3 is built from 14 residues. Germline V gene lookup returns CDR1 SGHRS and CDR2 YFSETQ. The CDR3 sequence: CASSSDSANEKLLF. The CDR3 DNA is TGCGCCAGCAGCTCGGACAGCGCTAATGAAAAACTGCTTTTT.

V is TRBV28 and J is TRBJ2-7; 9 bases are shared with TRBD2. The CDR3 has 16 residues. Germline V gene data show CDR1 as MDHEN and CDR2 as SYDVKM. The V and J ends lost 6 bases and 1 base, in that order; junction bases with no gene match: 10. The CDR3 here is CASSLTKTSGSYEQYF. The CDR3 nucleotides are TGTGCCAGCAGCTTAACGAAGACTAGCGGTTCCTACGAGCAGTACTTC.

The V and J genes are TRBV19 and TRBJ1-1, with 7 bases identical to TRBD1. The CDR3 covers 14 residues. The J segment lost 4 bases and the V segment lost 5 bases, leaving 7 bases of the junction unmatched. Germline CDR1 and CDR2: LNHDA and SQIVND (reference sequence). CDR3 DNA sequence: TGTGCCAGTAGTGTTACAGGGGCAGCCACTGAAGCTTTCTTT. Encoded protein: CASSVTGAATEAFF.

The chain uses TRBV9 and TRBJ2-3, with D unclear. The CDR3 length is 13 residues. Germline V gene sequence: CDR1 SGDLS, CDR2 YYNGEE. V shed 0 bases and J shed 4 bases, with 6 bases lying between them. The DNA for the CDR3 is TGTGCCAGCAGCGTAGTCTCTTCAGATACGCAGTATTTT. It yields the protein CASSVVSSDTQYF.

The chain combines TRBV4-3 with TRBJ2-2; TRBD2 matches at 10 bases. The CDR3 has 15 amino acids. Trimming at V came to 2 bases and at J to 7 bases, leaving 4 bases not matched to a gene. Germline V lookup: CDR1 LGHNA, CDR2 YSLEER. The CDR3 DNA is TGCGCCAGCAGCCAAATGGGACTAGCGAACGGGGAGCTGTTTTTT. This translates into CASSQMGLANGELFF.

The rearrangement uses TRBV5-6 and TRBJ1-5; D is possibly TRBD1 (6 bases). The CDR3 is 13 amino acids. Trimming shortened V by 2 bases and J by 5 bases, and 8 bases separated the two germline ends. From germline, CDR1 is SGHDT and CDR2 YYEEEE. The CDR3 here is CASSFGGHQPQHF. In DNA form, the CDR3 reads TGTGCCAGCAGCTTTGGGGGCCATCAGCCCCAGCATTTT.

This clone was counted a single time. The chain links TRBV14 to TRBJ1-3; tentatively, D is TRBD1 (5 bases). V shed 0 bases and J shed 6 bases, with 18 bases lying between them. The germline V gene encodes CDR1 SGHDN and CDR2 FVKESK. The CDR3 totals 17 residues. CDR3 DNA: TGTGCCAGCAGCCAAGATGGGGCTTGGTCCTGGGAAAACACCATATATTTT. It specifies CASSQDGAWSWENTIYF.

This chain connects TRBV28 to TRBJ2-5, with 9 bases aligning to TRBD1. Trimming cost V 6 bases and J 3 bases; bases outside gene matches: 2. The CDR3 runs to 13 residues. Germline assignment: CDR1 MDHEN and CDR2 SYDVKM. As DNA, the CDR3 is TGTGCCAGCAGGGGGACAGGGAAAGAGACCCAGTACTTC. Translating it yields CASRGTGKETQYF.

This chain links TRBV6-5 with TRBJ1-4; 8 bases line up with TRBD1. V was clipped by 6 bases and J by 6 bases; unmatched bases: 9. This CDR3 region has 15 residues. Germline assignment: CDR1 MNHEY and CDR2 SVGAGI. The CDR3 reads CASRRQGRTDEKLFF. The CDR3 coding sequence is TGTGCCAGCAGAAGACAGGGGAGAACGGATGAAAAACTGTTTTTT.

This clone has more than one count but fewer than ten. A read error may account for a junction end that differs from germline. This chain uses TRBV4-1 with TRBJ1-5, with TRBD1 identical over 8 bases. Germline CDR1 is MGHRA and CDR2 is YSYEKL. The CDR3 totals 15 residues. This CDR3 reads CASSPQGTGYQPQHF. CDR3 bases: TGCGCCAGCAGCCCACAAGGGACAGGCTATCAACCCCAGCATTTT.